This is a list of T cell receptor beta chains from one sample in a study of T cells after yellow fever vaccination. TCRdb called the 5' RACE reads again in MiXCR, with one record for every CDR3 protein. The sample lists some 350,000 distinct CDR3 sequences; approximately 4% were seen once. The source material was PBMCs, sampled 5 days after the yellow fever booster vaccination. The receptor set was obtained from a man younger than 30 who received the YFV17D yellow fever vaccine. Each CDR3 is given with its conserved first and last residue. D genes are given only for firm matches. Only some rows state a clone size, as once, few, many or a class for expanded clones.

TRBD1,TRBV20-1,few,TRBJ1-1,CSARGTGQRRTEAFF,TGCAGTGCTAGAGGGACAGGCCAGCGGCGCACTGAAGCTTTCTTT
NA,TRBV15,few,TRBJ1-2,CATSRGVSTNYGYTF,TGTGCCACCAGCAGAGGAGTAAGCACGAACTATGGCTACACCTTC
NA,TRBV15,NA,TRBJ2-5,CATSEGTGAQETQYF,TGTGCCACCTCAGAGGGCACGGGGGCCCAAGAGACCCAGTACTTC
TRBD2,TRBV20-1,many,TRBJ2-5,CSASRDYQETQYF,TGCAGTGCTAGCCGGGACTATCAAGAGACCCAGTACTTC
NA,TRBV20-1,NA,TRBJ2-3,CSARTGTPDAGTQYF,TGCAGTGCTAGAACCGGGACCCCTGATGCGGGGACGCAGTATTTT
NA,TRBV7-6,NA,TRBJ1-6,CASSLVVAGNSPLHF,TGTGCCAGCAGCTTAGTCGTGGCAGGGAATTCACCCCTCCACTTT
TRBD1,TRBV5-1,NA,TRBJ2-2,CASVHGTAVGTGELFF,TGCGCCAGCGTGCATGGGACAGCGGTTGGCACCGGGGAGCTGTTTTTT
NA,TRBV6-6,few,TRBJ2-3,CASSDLRGFTDTQYF,TGTGCCAGCAGCGATTTACGGGGATTCACAGATACGCAGTATTTT
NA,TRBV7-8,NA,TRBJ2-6,CASSTYHQGSGANVLTF,TGTGCCAGCAGCACATACCACCAGGGCTCTGGGGCCAACGTCCTGACTTTC
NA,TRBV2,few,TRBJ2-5,CASSVGTAQYF,TGTGCCAGCAGTGTGGGAACGGCCCAGTACTTC
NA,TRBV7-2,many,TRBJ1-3,CASSLADGNTIYF,TGTGCCAGCAGCTTAGCGGATGGAAACACCATATATTTT
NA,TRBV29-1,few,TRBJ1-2,CSVGYGGARGYTF,TGCAGCGTTGGCTATGGGGGCGCTCGTGGCTACACCTTC
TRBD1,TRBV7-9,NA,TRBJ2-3,CASSFRGQGVLDTQYF,TGTGCCAGCAGCTTTCGGGGACAGGGTGTGTTAGATACGCAGTATTTT
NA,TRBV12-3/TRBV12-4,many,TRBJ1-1,CATSRRVGGNTEAFF,TGTGCCACCAGTCGAAGAGTGGGAGGGAACACTGAAGCTTTCTTT
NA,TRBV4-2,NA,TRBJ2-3,CASSQVTPGLDTQYF,TGTGCCAGCAGCCAAGTCACCCCGGGTCTGGATACGCAGTATTTT
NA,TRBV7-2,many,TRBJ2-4,CASSSLRRDIQYF,TGTGCCAGCAGCTCCCTACGAAGGGACATTCAGTACTTC
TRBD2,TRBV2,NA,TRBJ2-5,CASSEIRLAGGREETQYF,TGTGCCAGCAGTGAAATTCGTCTTGCGGGGGGCCGTGAAGAGACCCAGTACTTC